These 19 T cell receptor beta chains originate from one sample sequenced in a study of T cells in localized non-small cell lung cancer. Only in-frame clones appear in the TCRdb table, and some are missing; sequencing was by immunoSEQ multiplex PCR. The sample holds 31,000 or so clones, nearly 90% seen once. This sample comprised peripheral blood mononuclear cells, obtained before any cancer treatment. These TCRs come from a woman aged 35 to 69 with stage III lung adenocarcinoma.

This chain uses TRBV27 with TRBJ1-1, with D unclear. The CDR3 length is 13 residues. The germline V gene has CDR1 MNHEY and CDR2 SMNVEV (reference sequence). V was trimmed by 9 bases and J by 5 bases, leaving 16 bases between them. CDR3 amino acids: CASKRVGGTEAFF. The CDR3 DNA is TGTGCCAGTAAACGGGTCGGAGGGACTGAAGCTTTCTTT.

CDR3 sequence: CASSYWGVSYEQYF. DNA of the CDR3: TGTGCCAGCAGTTACTGGGGGGTCTCCTACGAGCAGTACTTC. The rearrangement uses TRBV6-5 and TRBJ2-7; D possibly corresponds to TRBD2 (6 bases). V was cut by 1 base and J by 0 bases, with 7 bases left in between. The CDR3 runs to 14 residues. Germline values: CDR1 MNHEY, CDR2 SVGAGI.

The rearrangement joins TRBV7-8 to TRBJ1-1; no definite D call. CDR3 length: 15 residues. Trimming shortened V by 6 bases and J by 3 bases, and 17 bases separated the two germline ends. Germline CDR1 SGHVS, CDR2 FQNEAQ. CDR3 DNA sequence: TGTGCCAGCAGTGCTTACCGGCCGACGGACACTGAAGCTTTCTTT. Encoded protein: CASSAYRPTDTEAFF.

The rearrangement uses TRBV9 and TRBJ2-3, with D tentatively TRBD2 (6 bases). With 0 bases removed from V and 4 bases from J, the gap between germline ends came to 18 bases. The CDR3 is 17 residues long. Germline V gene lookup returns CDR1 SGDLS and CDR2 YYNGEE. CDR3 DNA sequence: TGTGCCAGCAGCGTAGCACCATCCGGGAGACTCTCAGATACGCAGTATTTT. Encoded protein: CASSVAPSGRLSDTQYF.

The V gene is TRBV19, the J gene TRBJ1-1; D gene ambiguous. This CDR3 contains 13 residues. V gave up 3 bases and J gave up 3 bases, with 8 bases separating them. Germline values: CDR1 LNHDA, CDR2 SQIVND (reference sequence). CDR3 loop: CASSMLTYTEAFF. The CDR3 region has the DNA TGTGCCAGTAGTATGTTGACCTACACTGAAGCTTTCTTT.

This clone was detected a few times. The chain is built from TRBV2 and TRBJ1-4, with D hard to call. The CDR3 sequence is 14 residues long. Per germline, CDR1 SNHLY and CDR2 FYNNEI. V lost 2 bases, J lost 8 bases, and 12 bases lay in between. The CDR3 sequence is CASSELVGREKLFF. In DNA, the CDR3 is TGTGCCAGCAGTGAATTGGTTGGGCGGGAAAAACTGTTTTTT.

CDR3 sequence: CASSLSLVYNNEQFF. The CDR3 region has the DNA TGTGCCAGCAGCTTAAGCCTAGTCTATAACAATGAGCAGTTCTTC. V gene TRBV13 combines with J gene TRBJ2-1; D is ambiguous. V gave up 2 bases and J gave up 5 bases, with 13 bases separating them. The germline gives CDR1 PRHDT, CDR2 FYEKMQ (reference sequence). This CDR3 has 15 residues. The whole variable domain, remainder taken from reference TRBV13 and TRBJ2-1, is AAGVIQSPRHLIKEKRETATLKCYPIPRHDTVYWYQQGPGQDPQFLISFYEKMQSDKGSIPDRFSAQQFSDYHSELNMSSLELGDSALYFCASSLSLVYNNEQFFGPGTRLTVL.

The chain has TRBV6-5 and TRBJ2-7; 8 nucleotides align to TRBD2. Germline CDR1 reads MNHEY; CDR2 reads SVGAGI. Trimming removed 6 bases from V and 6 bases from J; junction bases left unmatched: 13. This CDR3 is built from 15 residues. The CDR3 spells CASRTLADQDGEQYF. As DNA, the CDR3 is TGTGCCAGCAGAACACTAGCGGACCAGGACGGCGAGCAGTACTTC.

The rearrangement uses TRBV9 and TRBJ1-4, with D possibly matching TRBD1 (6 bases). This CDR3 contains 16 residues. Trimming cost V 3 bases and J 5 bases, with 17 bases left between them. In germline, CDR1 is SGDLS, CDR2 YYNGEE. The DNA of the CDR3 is TGTGCCAGCAGCGCCGGGGAGGGGGACCTCAATGAAAAACTGTTTTTT. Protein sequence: CASSAGEGDLNEKLFF.

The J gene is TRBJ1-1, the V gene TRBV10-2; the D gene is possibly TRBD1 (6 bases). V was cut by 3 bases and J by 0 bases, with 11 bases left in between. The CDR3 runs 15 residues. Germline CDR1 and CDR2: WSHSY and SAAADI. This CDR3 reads CASSDAGAMNTEAFF. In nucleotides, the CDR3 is TGCGCCAGCAGTGATGCGGGGGCAATGAACACTGAAGCTTTCTTT.

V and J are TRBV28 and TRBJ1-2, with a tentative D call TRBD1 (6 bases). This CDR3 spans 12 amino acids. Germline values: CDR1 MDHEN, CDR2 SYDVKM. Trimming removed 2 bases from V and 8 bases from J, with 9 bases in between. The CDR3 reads CASSLGGQGYTF. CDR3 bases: TGTGCCAGCAGTTTAGGGGGGCAAGGCTACACCTTC.

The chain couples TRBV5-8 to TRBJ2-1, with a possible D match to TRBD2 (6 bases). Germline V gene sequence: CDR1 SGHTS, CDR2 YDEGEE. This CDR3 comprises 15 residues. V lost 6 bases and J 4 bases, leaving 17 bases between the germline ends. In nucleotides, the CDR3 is TGTGCCAGCACCCCAGGACTGGGGACTTACAATGAGCAGTTCTTC. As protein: CASTPGLGTYNEQFF.

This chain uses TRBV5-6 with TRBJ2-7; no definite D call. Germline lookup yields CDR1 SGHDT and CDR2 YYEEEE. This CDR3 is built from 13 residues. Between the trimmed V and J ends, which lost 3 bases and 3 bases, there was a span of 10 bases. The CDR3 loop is CASSSTFNYEQYF. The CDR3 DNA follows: TGTGCCAGCAGCTCCACGTTCAACTACGAGCAGTACTTC.

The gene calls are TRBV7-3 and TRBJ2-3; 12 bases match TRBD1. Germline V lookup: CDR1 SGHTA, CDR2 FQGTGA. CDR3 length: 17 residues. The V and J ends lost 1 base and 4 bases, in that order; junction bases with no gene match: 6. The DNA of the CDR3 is TGTGCCAGCAGCTTAATTGGGACAGGGGGCTGGTCAGATACGCAGTATTTT. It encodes CASSLIGTGGWSDTQYF.

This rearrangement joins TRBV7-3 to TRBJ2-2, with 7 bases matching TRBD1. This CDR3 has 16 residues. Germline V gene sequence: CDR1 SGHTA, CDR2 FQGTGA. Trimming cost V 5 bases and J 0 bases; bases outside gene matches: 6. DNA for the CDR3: TGTGCCAGCAGCGCCTCCCAGGGGGCGAACACCGGGGAGCTGTTTTTT. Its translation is CASSASQGANTGELFF.

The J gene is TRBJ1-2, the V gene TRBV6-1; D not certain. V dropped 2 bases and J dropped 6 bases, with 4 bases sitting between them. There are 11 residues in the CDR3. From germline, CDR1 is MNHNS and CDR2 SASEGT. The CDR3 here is CASSELDGYTF. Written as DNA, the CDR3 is TGTGCCAGCAGTGAACTCGATGGCTACACCTTC.

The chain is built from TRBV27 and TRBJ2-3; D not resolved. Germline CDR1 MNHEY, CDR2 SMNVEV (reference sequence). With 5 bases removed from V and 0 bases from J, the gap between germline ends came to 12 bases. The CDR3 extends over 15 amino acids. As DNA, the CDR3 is TGTGCCAGCAGTCTCACCGAGAGAAGCACAGATACGCAGTATTTT. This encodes CASSLTERSTDTQYF.

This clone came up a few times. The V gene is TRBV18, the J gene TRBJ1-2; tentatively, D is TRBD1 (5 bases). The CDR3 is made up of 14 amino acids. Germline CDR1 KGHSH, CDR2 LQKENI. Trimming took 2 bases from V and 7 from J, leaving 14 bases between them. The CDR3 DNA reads TGTGCCAGCTCACCAGAGGGGACCCTGGGTGGCTACACCTTC. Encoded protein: CASSPEGTLGGYTF. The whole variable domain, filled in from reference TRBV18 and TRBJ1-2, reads NAGVMQNPRHLVRRRGQEARLRCSPMKGHSHVYWYRQLPEEGLKFMVYLQKENIIDESGMPKERFSAEFPKEGPSILRIQQVVRGDSAAYFCASSPEGTLGGYTFGSGTRLTVV.

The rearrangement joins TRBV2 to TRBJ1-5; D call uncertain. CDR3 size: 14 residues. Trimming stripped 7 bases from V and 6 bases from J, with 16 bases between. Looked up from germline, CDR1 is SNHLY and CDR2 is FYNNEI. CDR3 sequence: CASTWRQDGQPQHF. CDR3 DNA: TGTGCCAGCACGTGGAGGCAGGACGGTCAGCCCCAGCATTTT.